The present T cell receptor beta chain was sequenced within a study of Ad26.COV2.S vaccination and SARS-CoV-2 variants. Findings and caveats of the study: Once vaccination had occurred, spike-specific CD8+ and CD4+ T cell responses reportedly showed substantial breadth.

V lost 5 bases to trimming and J lost 1 base; unmatched junction nucleotides: 13. This CDR3 comprises 17 residues. Germline-derived CDR1 and CDR2 are SGHVS and FNYEAQ. The treatment here: 15 to 20 received Ad26.COV2.S at low or high dose, single or two shots; several received placebo; per-sample allocation not given. The samples were gathered on day 63 after the first injection of vaccine or placebo. It was an adult aged 18-55 years in Boston who was the donor. The protocol was immunoSEQ multiplex PCR, while the TCRdb copy is restricted to in-frame clones and leaves out a portion. The data show about 350,000 clones, less than 90% seen once. Concerning this clone: Its antigen is still unknown.

This TCR derives from a person between 18 and 65 years old who received the Ad26.COV2.S COVID-19 vaccine or a placebo. This specimen consisted of peripheral blood, obtained in a trial of Ad26.COV2.S vaccine versus placebo. This rearrangement joins TRBV7-6 to TRBJ2-7; 8 bases align to TRBD2. CDR3 sequence (DNA): TGTGCCAGCAGCCCACGGTACGGGGGGGCATTGTCCTACGAGCAGTACTTC. Residues: CASSPRYGGALSYEQYF.